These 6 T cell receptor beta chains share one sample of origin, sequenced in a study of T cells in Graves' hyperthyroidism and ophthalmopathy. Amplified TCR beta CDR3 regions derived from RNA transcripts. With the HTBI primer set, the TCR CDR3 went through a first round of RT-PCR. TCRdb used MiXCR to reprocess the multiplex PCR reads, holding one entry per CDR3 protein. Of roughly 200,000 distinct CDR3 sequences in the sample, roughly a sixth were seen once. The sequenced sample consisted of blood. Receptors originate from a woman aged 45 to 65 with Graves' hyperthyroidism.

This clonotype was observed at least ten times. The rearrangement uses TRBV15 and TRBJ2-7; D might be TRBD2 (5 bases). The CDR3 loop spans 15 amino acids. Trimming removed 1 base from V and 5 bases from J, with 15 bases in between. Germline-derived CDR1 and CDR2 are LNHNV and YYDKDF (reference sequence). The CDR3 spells CATSRGGDPPDEQYF. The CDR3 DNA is TGTGCCACCAGCAGAGGGGGAGACCCCCCGGACGAGCAGTACTTC.

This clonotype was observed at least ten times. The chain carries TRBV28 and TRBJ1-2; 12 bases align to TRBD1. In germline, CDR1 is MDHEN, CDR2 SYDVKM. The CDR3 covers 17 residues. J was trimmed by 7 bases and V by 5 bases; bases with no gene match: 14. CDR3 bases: TGTGCCAGCAGTCCCCCGGGACAGGGGGCGTTAAAGGGTGGCTACACCTTC. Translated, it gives CASSPPGQGALKGGYTF.

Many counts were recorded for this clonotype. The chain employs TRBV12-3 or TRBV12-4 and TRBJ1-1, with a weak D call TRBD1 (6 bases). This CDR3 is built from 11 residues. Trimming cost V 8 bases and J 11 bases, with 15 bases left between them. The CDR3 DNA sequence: TGTGCCAGCGGGGCCGCAGGGGTGGCTTTCTTT. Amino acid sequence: CASGAAGVAFF.

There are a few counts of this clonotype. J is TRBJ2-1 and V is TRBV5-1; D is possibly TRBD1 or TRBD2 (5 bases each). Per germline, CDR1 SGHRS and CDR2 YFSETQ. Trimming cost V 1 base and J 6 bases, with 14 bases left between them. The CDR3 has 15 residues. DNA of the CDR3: TGCGCCAGCAGCTTGCACGGGGCCCTGGGCAATGAGCAGTTCTTC. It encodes CASSLHGALGNEQFF.

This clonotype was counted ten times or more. The CDR3 here is CASSLTAGELSTEAFF. The CDR3 DNA follows: TGCGCCAGCAGCCTGACCGCGGGGGAATTGAGCACTGAAGCTTTCTTT. V gene TRBV5-1 combines with J gene TRBJ1-1; a weak D match, TRBD1 (5 bases). V was pared by 4 bases and J by 4 bases, with 20 bases between. Germline values: CDR1 SGHRS, CDR2 YFSETQ. The CDR3 is 16 amino acids.

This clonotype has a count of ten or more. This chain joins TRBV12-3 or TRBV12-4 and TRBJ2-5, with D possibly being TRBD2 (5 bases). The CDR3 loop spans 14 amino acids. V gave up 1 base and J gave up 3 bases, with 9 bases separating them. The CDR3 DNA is TGTGCCAGCAGTTTAGTCCCCGGGGAAGAGACCCAGTACTTC. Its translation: CASSLVPGEETQYF.